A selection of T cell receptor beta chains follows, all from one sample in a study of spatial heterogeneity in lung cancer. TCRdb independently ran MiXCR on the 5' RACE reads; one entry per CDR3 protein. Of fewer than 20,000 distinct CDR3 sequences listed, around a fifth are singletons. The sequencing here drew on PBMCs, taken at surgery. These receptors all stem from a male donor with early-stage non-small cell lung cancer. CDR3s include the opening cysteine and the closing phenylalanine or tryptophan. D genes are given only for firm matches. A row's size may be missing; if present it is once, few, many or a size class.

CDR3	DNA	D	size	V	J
CASSPMTGGPYEQYF	TGTGCCAGCAGCCCCATGACAGGGGGCCCCTACGAGCAGTACTTC	TRBD1	few	TRBV7-8	TRBJ2-7
CSVDVFRDTEAFF	TGCAGCGTTGACGTCTTTAGGGACACTGAAGCTTTCTTT	-	many	TRBV29-1	TRBJ1-1
CSASRANYGYTF	TGCAGTGCTAGTAGGGCGAACTATGGCTACACCTTC	-	medium-sized	TRBV20-1	TRBJ1-2
CASSPQPDSNIQYF	TGTGCCAGCAGCCCCCAACCCGACTCAAACATTCAGTACTTC	-	many	TRBV7-9	TRBJ2-4
CASGEEGANTGELFF	TGTGCCAGCGGCGAAGAGGGTGCGAACACCGGGGAGCTGTTTTTT	-	-	TRBV9	TRBJ2-2
CASSLDNANYGYTF	TGTGCCAGCAGCTTGGACAACGCTAACTATGGCTACACCTTC	-	many	TRBV12-3/TRBV12-4	TRBJ1-2
CSVEVWPYEQYF	TGCAGCGTTGAGGTATGGCCCTACGAGCAGTACTTC	-	-	TRBV29-1	TRBJ2-7
CASSIHGGNEQFF	TGTGCCAGTAGTATACACGGCGGCAATGAGCAGTTCTTC	-	many	TRBV19	TRBJ2-1
CAISVSGGQETQYF	TGTGCCATCAGTGTTAGCGGGGGTCAAGAGACCCAGTACTTC	TRBD2	medium-sized	TRBV10-3	TRBJ2-5
CASTRQGDSGNTIYF	TGTGCCAGCACCCGACAGGGCGACTCTGGAAACACCATATATTTT	TRBD1	few	TRBV6-5	TRBJ1-3
CASSVATTNTGELFF	TGTGCCAGCAGCGTAGCGACAACAAACACCGGGGAGCTGTTTTTT	-	many	TRBV9	TRBJ2-2
CASSSGGSSYNEQFF	TGTGCCAGCAGTAGCGGGGGGAGCTCCTACAATGAGCAGTTCTTC	TRBD2	-	TRBV6-1	TRBJ2-1
CASSLEQNTEAFF	TGTGCCAGCAGTTTGGAGCAGAACACTGAAGCTTTCTTT	-	-	TRBV12-3/TRBV12-4	TRBJ1-1
CASRPTGSTDTQYF	TGTGCCAGTAGGCCGACAGGGAGCACAGATACGCAGTATTTT	TRBD1	medium-sized	TRBV19	TRBJ2-3
CAWTAGEETQYF	TGTGCCTGGACTGCGGGGGAAGAGACCCAGTACTTC	TRBD2	-	TRBV30	TRBJ2-5
CASKVSVDNEQFF	TGTGCCAGCAAAGTCTCGGTCGACAATGAGCAGTTCTTC	-	many	TRBV12-3/TRBV12-4	TRBJ2-1
CASSSGGREQYF	TGTGCCAGCAGCTCGGGGGGGCGTGAGCAGTACTTC	TRBD2	many	TRBV13	TRBJ2-7
CASSYSMAGAGQPQHF	TGTGCCAGCAGTTACTCGATGGCAGGGGCTGGTCAGCCCCAGCATTTT	-	-	TRBV6-5	TRBJ1-5
CASSLGAGGGYEQYF	TGTGCCAGCAGTTTAGGCGCAGGGGGCGGCTACGAGCAGTACTTC	TRBD1	-	TRBV12-3/TRBV12-4	TRBJ2-7
CASSRSLGGPYEQYF	TGCGCCAGCAGCCGGAGCCTCGGGGGGCCCTACGAGCAGTACTTC	-	-	TRBV5-1	TRBJ2-7
CASSLVQGTLRYNEQFF	TGTGCCAGCAGCTTGGTTCAGGGAACCTTGCGGTACAATGAGCAGTTCTTC	-	few	TRBV5-4	TRBJ2-1
CASSQDDGAGANVLTF	TGCGCCAGCAGCCAAGATGATGGGGCCGGGGCCAACGTCCTGACTTTC	-	few	TRBV4-1	TRBJ2-6
CASSLGQGIGGELFF	TGTGCCAGTAGTCTGGGACAGGGAATTGGCGGGGAGCTGTTTTTT	TRBD1	many	TRBV19	TRBJ2-2
CATSRDARGLNTEAFF	TGTGCCACCAGCAGAGATGCTCGGGGGTTGAACACTGAAGCTTTCTTT	-	few	TRBV15	TRBJ1-1
CASSLTGGQEKLFF	TGTGCCAGCAGCTTAACAGGGGGTCAAGAAAAACTGTTTTTT	TRBD1	-	TRBV5-5	TRBJ1-4
CASSYAPGQGDPGELFF	TGTGCTAGCAGCTACGCCCCGGGACAGGGAGACCCCGGGGAGCTGTTTTTT	TRBD1	many	TRBV7-7	TRBJ2-2
CASSFMAPEAFF	TGTGCCAGCAGCTTCATGGCCCCTGAAGCTTTCTTT	-	-	TRBV11-1	TRBJ1-1
CASSQGDRTIPSYTF	TGCGCCAGCAGCCAAGGTGACAGGACCATTCCGTCCTACACCTTC	-	-	TRBV4-1	TRBJ1-2
CASSYSNQGGQPQHF	TGTGCCAGCAGTTACTCAAATCAGGGGGGTCAGCCCCAGCATTTT	TRBD1	many	TRBV6-6	TRBJ1-5
CASSHWDRSSYNEQFF	TGTGCCAGCAGCCATTGGGACAGGAGCTCCTACAATGAGCAGTTCTTC	TRBD1	-	TRBV3-1	TRBJ2-1
CASSLTSGGADTQYF	TGCGCCAGCAGCCTGACTAGCGGGGGAGCAGATACGCAGTATTTT	TRBD2	medium-sized	TRBV5-1	TRBJ2-3
CASSPVPWQEQYF	TGTGCCAGCTCACCAGTTCCATGGCAAGAGCAGTACTTC	-	few	TRBV18	TRBJ2-7
CASSPRGKRDPRYEQFF	TGTGCCAGCAGCCCTCGTGGTAAGCGGGACCCACGCTATGAGCAGTTCTTC	TRBD2	few	TRBV7-6	TRBJ2-1
CASARGYNEQFF	TGTGCCAGTGCCCGGGGGTACAATGAGCAGTTCTTC	-	-	TRBV19	TRBJ2-1
CASSQGDRANYGYTF	TGTGCCAGCAGCCAAGGGGACAGAGCTAACTATGGCTACACCTTC	TRBD1	-	TRBV3-1	TRBJ1-2
CSARADLNQPQHF	TGCAGTGCTAGGGCGGACCTTAATCAGCCCCAGCATTTT	-	medium-sized	TRBV20-1	TRBJ1-5
CASSTRTATGELFF	TGTGCCAGCAGCACGAGGACAGCAACCGGGGAGCTGTTTTTT	-	few	TRBV9	TRBJ2-2
CSARDGTGGNTIYF	TGCAGTGCTAGAGATGGGACAGGGGGAAACACCATATATTTT	TRBD1	-	TRBV20-1	TRBJ1-3
CASSHGTGGDTQYF	TGTGCCAGCAGCCACGGGACAGGCGGAGATACGCAGTATTTT	TRBD1	-	TRBV7-2	TRBJ2-3
CSARDLAGEKETQYF	TGCAGTGCTAGAGATTTGGCAGGGGAGAAAGAGACCCAGTACTTC	-	few	TRBV20-1	TRBJ2-5
CASTLQGVGDEQFF	TGTGCCAGCACTCTACAGGGGGTGGGCGATGAGCAGTTCTTC	TRBD1	many	TRBV2	TRBJ2-1
CASSGETGFENIQYF	TGTGCCAGCAGTGGGGAGACAGGGTTCGAAAACATTCAGTACTTC	TRBD1	many	TRBV2	TRBJ2-4
CASSLDRFGTEAFF	TGTGCCAGCAGCCTAGACAGGTTTGGAACTGAAGCTTTCTTT	-	-	TRBV11-1	TRBJ1-1
CASSSKSGAATGELFF	TGTGCCAGCAGCTCTAAATCAGGGGCGGCGACCGGGGAGCTGTTTTTT	-	medium-sized	TRBV7-6	TRBJ2-2
CAISEGGPEQFF	TGTGCCATCAGTGAAGGGGGGCCTGAGCAGTTCTTC	-	many	TRBV10-3	TRBJ2-1
CASSLTGGEGQFF	TGTGCCAGCAGCTTAACAGGGGGAGAGGGTCAGTTCTTC	TRBD1	-	TRBV7-2	TRBJ2-1
CASSPGTGNTGELFF	TGCGCCAGCAGCCCCGGGACAGGAAACACCGGGGAGCTGTTTTTT	TRBD1	-	TRBV5-1	TRBJ2-2
CASSLGQNTGELFF	TGTGCCAGCAGCCTGGGACAGAACACCGGGGAGCTGTTTTTT	-	-	TRBV7-3	TRBJ2-2
CASSPGQLNSPLHF	TGTGCCAGCAGCCCAGGACAGCTGAATTCACCCCTCCACTTT	-	few	TRBV7-3	TRBJ1-6
CASSLYTGELFF	TGTGCCAGCAGCCTCTACACCGGGGAGCTGTTTTTT	-	many	TRBV28	TRBJ2-2
CASRPGTGPYEQYF	TGTGCCAGCAGACCTGGGACAGGGCCCTACGAGCAGTACTTC	TRBD1	-	TRBV28	TRBJ2-7
CASSLVPDTQYF	TGTGCCAGCAGCTTAGTCCCAGATACGCAGTATTTT	-	many	TRBV7-8	TRBJ2-3
CASSPGQGGETQYF	TGTGCCAGCAGTCCTGGACAGGGTGGGGAGACCCAGTACTTC	TRBD1	few	TRBV27	TRBJ2-5
CASSQNSGTDSPLHF	TGTGCCAGCAGCCAAAACTCGGGTACGGATTCACCCCTCCACTTT	-	many	TRBV3-1	TRBJ1-6
CASGSLVLSADTQYF	TGTGCCAGCGGAAGTCTAGTTTTATCCGCAGATACGCAGTATTTT	-	-	TRBV2	TRBJ2-3